Listed below are T cell receptor beta chains from one sample, sequenced in a study of T cell repertoires in cytomegalovirus infection. TCRdb recomputed calls from the reads with MiXCR, one row per CDR3 protein. Among some 440,000 distinct CDR3 sequences listed, roughly 30% were seen once. Specimen: PBMCs. These receptors all stem from a human donor in good health (CMV status not recorded). Some clones in this sample may be carry-over from other donors' samples. Both conserved end residues are part of each CDR3. D genes are given only for firm matches. Some rows mark clone size as missing; the rest say once, few, many or name a class of expanded clone.

v_gene: TRBV7-2
abundance: many
d_gene: TRBD2
j_gene: TRBJ2-1
CDR3aa: CASSFQTGGAEQFF
CDR3nt: TGTGCCAGCAGCTTTCAGACCGGGGGGGCTGAGCAGTTCTTC

v_gene: TRBV12-3/TRBV12-4
abundance: NA
d_gene: TRBD1
j_gene: TRBJ2-7
CDR3aa: CASTWGQGYEQYF
CDR3nt: TGTGCCAGCACCTGGGGACAGGGGTACGAGCAGTACTTC

v_gene: TRBV5-4
abundance: many
d_gene: TRBD1
j_gene: TRBJ2-1
CDR3aa: CASSSPDRGENEQFF
CDR3nt: TGTGCCAGCAGCTCCCCGGACAGGGGTGAGAATGAGCAGTTCTTC

v_gene: TRBV4-1
abundance: NA
d_gene: NA
j_gene: TRBJ1-2
CDR3aa: CASSQVTGNYGYTF
CDR3nt: TGCGCCAGCAGCCAAGTAACAGGGAACTATGGCTACACCTTC

v_gene: TRBV6-6
abundance: once
d_gene: NA
j_gene: TRBJ1-5
CDR3aa: CASSAGAANQPQHF
CDR3nt: TGTGCCAGCAGTGCAGGGGCAGCAAATCAGCCCCAGCATTTT

v_gene: TRBV6-1
abundance: many
d_gene: NA
j_gene: TRBJ2-2
CDR3aa: CASSLFRDNPGAGELFF
CDR3nt: TGTGCCAGCAGTCTTTTTCGGGACAACCCGGGGGCCGGGGAGCTGTTTTTT

v_gene: TRBV10-3
abundance: NA
d_gene: NA
j_gene: TRBJ1-1
CDR3aa: CAISETAMNTEAFF
CDR3nt: TGTGCCATCAGTGAGACGGCCATGAACACTGAAGCTTTCTTT

v_gene: TRBV6-5
abundance: once
d_gene: TRBD1
j_gene: TRBJ1-6
CDR3aa: CASRNWTGYSPRHF
CDR3nt: TGTGCAAGCAGGAACTGGACAGGTTATTCACCCCGCCACTTT

v_gene: TRBV2
abundance: NA
d_gene: TRBD2
j_gene: TRBJ2-7
CDR3aa: CASSDPGASGGSSYEQYF
CDR3nt: TGTGCCAGCAGTGACCCCGGGGCTAGCGGGGGGAGCTCCTACGAGCAGTACTTC

v_gene: TRBV7-8
abundance: many
d_gene: NA
j_gene: TRBJ2-3
CDR3aa: CASSLEKLSTDTQYF
CDR3nt: TGTGCCAGCAGCTTAGAGAAGCTCAGCACAGATACGCAGTATTTT

v_gene: TRBV6-2/TRBV6-3
abundance: NA
d_gene: NA
j_gene: TRBJ2-1
CDR3aa: CASIEGPFYNEQFF
CDR3nt: TGTGCCAGCATCGAGGGACCGTTCTACAATGAGCAGTTCTTC

v_gene: TRBV4-3
abundance: NA
d_gene: NA
j_gene: TRBJ2-1
CDR3aa: CASSQANTARNNEQFF
CDR3nt: TGCGCCAGCAGCCAAGCAAACACAGCAAGGAACAATGAGCAGTTCTTC

v_gene: TRBV7-2
abundance: few
d_gene: NA
j_gene: TRBJ1-1
CDR3aa: CASSLEGQVNTEAFF
CDR3nt: TGTGCCAGCAGCTTAGAAGGTCAGGTGAACACTGAAGCTTTCTTT

v_gene: TRBV6-1
abundance: NA
d_gene: NA
j_gene: TRBJ1-1
CDR3aa: CASSVGRYTEAFF
CDR3nt: TGTGCCAGCAGTGTGGGGCGTTACACTGAAGCTTTCTTT

v_gene: TRBV24-1
abundance: few
d_gene: TRBD1
j_gene: TRBJ2-5
CDR3aa: CATSDNSGTGGQETQYF
CDR3nt: TGTGCCACCAGTGACAACTCCGGGACAGGGGGTCAAGAGACCCAGTACTTC

v_gene: TRBV20-1
abundance: few
d_gene: NA
j_gene: TRBJ2-7
CDR3aa: CSARGVSAEQYF
CDR3nt: TGCAGTGCTAGAGGGGTGAGCGCCGAGCAGTACTTC

v_gene: TRBV20-1
abundance: NA
d_gene: TRBD1
j_gene: TRBJ1-5
CDR3aa: CSALDRGYQPQHF
CDR3nt: TGCAGTGCATTGGACAGGGGATATCAGCCCCAGCATTTT

v_gene: TRBV2
abundance: NA
d_gene: NA
j_gene: TRBJ1-1
CDR3aa: CASSDRLNTEAFF
CDR3nt: TGTGCCAGCAGCGACAGGTTGAACACTGAAGCTTTCTTT

v_gene: TRBV7-2
abundance: many
d_gene: NA
j_gene: TRBJ1-1
CDR3aa: CASSPVGGSEAFF
CDR3nt: TGTGCCAGCAGCCCGGTGGGAGGGAGCGAAGCTTTCTTT

v_gene: TRBV7-2
abundance: many
d_gene: NA
j_gene: TRBJ1-1
CDR3aa: CASSPQGHAEAFF
CDR3nt: TGTGCCAGCAGCCCGCAGGGACACGCTGAAGCTTTCTTT

v_gene: TRBV6-2/TRBV6-3
abundance: NA
d_gene: TRBD2
j_gene: TRBJ2-3
CDR3aa: CASSYFGGFNADTQYF
CDR3nt: TGTGCCAGCAGTTACTTCGGGGGGTTTAATGCAGATACGCAGTATTTT

v_gene: TRBV11-2
abundance: NA
d_gene: NA
j_gene: TRBJ1-1
CDR3aa: CASILVQGRANTEAVF
CDR3nt: TGTGCCAGCATCTTAGTACAGGGTAGGGCGAACACTGAAGCTGTCTTT